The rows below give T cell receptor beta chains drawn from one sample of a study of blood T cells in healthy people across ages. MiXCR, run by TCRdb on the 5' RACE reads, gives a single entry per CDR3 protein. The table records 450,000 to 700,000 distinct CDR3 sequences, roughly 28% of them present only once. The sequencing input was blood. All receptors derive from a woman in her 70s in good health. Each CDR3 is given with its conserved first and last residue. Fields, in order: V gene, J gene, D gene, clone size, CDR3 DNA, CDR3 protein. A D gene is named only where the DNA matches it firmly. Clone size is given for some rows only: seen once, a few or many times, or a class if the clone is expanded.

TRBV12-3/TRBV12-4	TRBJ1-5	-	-	TGTGCCAGCAGTTTCGCAGTTTATAGCAATCAGCCCCAGCATTTT	CASSFAVYSNQPQHF
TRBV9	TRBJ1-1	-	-	TGTGCCAGCAGCGCCCCCAGGTCTGAAGCTTTCTTT	CASSAPRSEAFF
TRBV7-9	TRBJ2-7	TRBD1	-	TGTGCCAGCAGACGCGACAGGGACGAGCAGTACTTC	CASRRDRDEQYF
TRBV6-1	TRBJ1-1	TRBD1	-	TGTGCCAGCAGGGAGACAGGGAGTGACACTGAAGCTTTCTTT	CASRETGSDTEAFF
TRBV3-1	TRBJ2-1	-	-	TGTGCCAGACCGAGGGGGGGATCCTACAATGAGCAGTTCTTC	CARPRGGSYNEQFF
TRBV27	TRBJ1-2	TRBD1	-	TGTGCCAGCAGACGACAGGGCTGGGACTATGGCTACACCTTC	CASRRQGWDYGYTF
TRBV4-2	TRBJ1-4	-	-	TGTGCCAGCAGCCTTACCGGGACCCCGGGCGGCAGTGAAAAACTGTTTTTT	CASSLTGTPGGSEKLFF
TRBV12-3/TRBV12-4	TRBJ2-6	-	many	TGTGCCAGCAGCCACTCTGGGGCCAACGTCCTGACTTTC	CASSHSGANVLTF
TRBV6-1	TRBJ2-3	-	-	TGTGCCAGCATCTTGACAGGCCACACAGATACGCAGTATTTT	CASILTGHTDTQYF
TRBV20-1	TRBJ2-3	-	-	TGCAGTGCTAGCCCTAGCACAGATACGCAGTATTTT	CSASPSTDTQYF
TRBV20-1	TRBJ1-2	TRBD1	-	TGCAGTGTTCGAACCCAGGGGGCGCTGGATGGCTACACCTTC	CSVRTQGALDGYTF
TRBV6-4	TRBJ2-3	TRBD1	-	TGTGCCAGCAGTGACCTGACAGGGGCAGGCACAGATACGCAGTATTTT	CASSDLTGAGTDTQYF
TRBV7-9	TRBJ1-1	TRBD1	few	TGTGCCAGCAGCTCAGAAGCAGGGGGCACTGAAGCTTTCTTT	CASSSEAGGTEAFF
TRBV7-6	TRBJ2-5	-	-	TGTGCCAGCAGCTTAGCGCTCGGGGGTGGGGAGACCCAGTACTTC	CASSLALGGGETQYF
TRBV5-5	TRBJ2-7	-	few	TGTGCCAGCAGCTTGTCCAGGACACAGTCCTACGAGCAGTACTTC	CASSLSRTQSYEQYF
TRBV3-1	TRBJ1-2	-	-	TGTGCCAGCAGCCAAGGTCAAGTGGGGCCGAGCTATGGCTACACCTTC	CASSQGQVGPSYGYTF
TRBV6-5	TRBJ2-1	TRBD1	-	TGTGCCAGCAGAGAGGGACAGGGGCAATACAATGAGCAGTTCTTC	CASREGQGQYNEQFF
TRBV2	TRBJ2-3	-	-	TGTGCCAGCGGGCGGGGCGGAAGCACAGATACGCAGTATTTT	CASGRGGSTDTQYF
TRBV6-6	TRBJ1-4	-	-	TGTGCCAGCCAAGACGGAGGGACTGAAAAACTGTTTTTT	CASQDGGTEKLFF
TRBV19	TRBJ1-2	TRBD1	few	TGTGCCAGTAGTTTGGGGACAGCACACTACTATGGCTACACCTTC	CASSLGTAHYYGYTF
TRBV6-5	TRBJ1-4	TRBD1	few	TGTGCCAGCAGTTTCGGGACAGGGGCCTTTGAAAAACTGTTTTTT	CASSFGTGAFEKLFF
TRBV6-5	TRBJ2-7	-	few	TGTGCCAGCAGTTACGGCAGGGGATCCTACGAGCAGTACTTC	CASSYGRGSYEQYF
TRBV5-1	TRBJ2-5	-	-	TGCGCCAGCAGCCTCAGACAGGACCAAGAGACCCAGTACTTC	CASSLRQDQETQYF
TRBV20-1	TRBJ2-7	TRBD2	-	TGCAGTGCTAGAGAGGGAGGGGACGAGCAGTACTTC	CSAREGGDEQYF
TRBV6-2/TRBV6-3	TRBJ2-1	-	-	TGTGCCAGCAGTTATTTTTCCCCAGAGCAGTTCTTC	CASSYFSPEQFF
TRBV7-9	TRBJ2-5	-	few	TGTGCCAGCAGCTTAGCGAAGGGACTCCAAGAGACCCAGTACTTC	CASSLAKGLQETQYF
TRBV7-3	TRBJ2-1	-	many	TGTGCCAGCAGCTTATCGGGGGGCAACGATGAGCAGTTCTTC	CASSLSGGNDEQFF
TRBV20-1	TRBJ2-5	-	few	TGCAGTGCTAGCTCCCGTGTGAGTACTAAAGAGACCCAGTACTTC	CSASSRVSTKETQYF
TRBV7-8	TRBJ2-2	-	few	TGTGCCAGCAGCCCTCATGGGACCGAGGACGGGGAGCTGTTTTTT	CASSPHGTEDGELFF
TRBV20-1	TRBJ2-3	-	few	TGCAGTGCACTCGGACGGAGCACAGATACGCAGTATTTT	CSALGRSTDTQYF
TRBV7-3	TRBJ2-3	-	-	TGTGCCAGCAGCGAGCTCGGCGACACAGATACGCAGTATTTT	CASSELGDTDTQYF
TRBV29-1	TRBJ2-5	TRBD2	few	TGCAGCCTGATCGTAGCGGGGAGGCCGGGAGAGACCCAGTACTTC	CSLIVAGRPGETQYF
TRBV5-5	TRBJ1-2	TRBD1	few	TGTGCCAGCAGCATCACAGGGGACTATGGCTACACCTTC	CASSITGDYGYTF
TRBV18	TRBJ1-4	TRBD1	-	TGTGCCAGCTCACCACCTCTCGGGACAGGGACCGGGAAAAAACTGTTTTTT	CASSPPLGTGTGKKLFF
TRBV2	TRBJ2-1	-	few	TGTGCCAGTGGAGTAGGCTCCTACAATGAGCAGTTCTTC	CASGVGSYNEQFF
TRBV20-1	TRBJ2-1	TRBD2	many	TGCAGTGCCCTTATGCAATCGGGGGGGGCTATTTATGAGCAGTTCTTC	CSALMQSGGAIYEQFF
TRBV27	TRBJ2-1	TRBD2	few	TGTGCCAGCAGTTTATCTCCTGGGCGTTGGGGTCGGGGGGATGAGCAGTTCTTC	CASSLSPGRWGRGDEQFF
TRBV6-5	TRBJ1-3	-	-	TGTGCCAGCAGTTTCGGGGGGGCCTCTGGAAACACCATATATTTT	CASSFGGASGNTIYF
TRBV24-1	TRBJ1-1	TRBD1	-	TGTGCCACCACTTTAGGGGGCAACACTGAAGCTTTCTTT	CATTLGGNTEAFF
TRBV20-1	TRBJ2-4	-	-	TGCAGTGCCCCCGGGGGAGGGGGTAACGGCAAAAACATTCAGTACTTC	CSAPGGGGNGKNIQYF
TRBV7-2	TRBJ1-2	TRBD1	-	TGTGCCAGCAGTCCTTCCGGACAGGGGGGTGTCTATGGCTACACCTTC	CASSPSGQGGVYGYTF
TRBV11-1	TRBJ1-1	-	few	TGTGCCAGCAGCTTATATACGGGGGACACTGAAGCTTTCTTT	CASSLYTGDTEAFF
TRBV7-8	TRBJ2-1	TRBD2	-	TGTGCCAGCAGCTCCGGAAGCGGGGCCTACAATGAGCAGTTCTTC	CASSSGSGAYNEQFF
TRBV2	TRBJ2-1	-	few	TGTGCCAGCAGATTCCGGACTGGCGGGTCCTACAATGAGCAGTTCTTC	CASRFRTGGSYNEQFF
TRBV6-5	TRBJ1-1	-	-	TGTGCCAGCAGTTACTCGATTTCTGGGTACACTGAAGCTTTCTTT	CASSYSISGYTEAFF
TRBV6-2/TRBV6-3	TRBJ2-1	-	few	TGTGCCAGCAGTTACGGCCACGGTAACAATGAGCAGTTCTTC	CASSYGHGNNEQFF
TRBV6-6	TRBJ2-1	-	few	TGTGCCAGCAGTATCCCCAGGGATACCGGAGGCAATGAGCAGTTCTTC	CASSIPRDTGGNEQFF
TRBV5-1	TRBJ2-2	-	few	TGCGCCAGCAGCGGACTTTCGAACGCCGGGGAGCTGTTTTTT	CASSGLSNAGELFF
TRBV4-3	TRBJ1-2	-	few	TGCGCCAGCAGCCAAGATCCGGGGGCGGTCGGCTATGGCTACACCTTC	CASSQDPGAVGYGYTF
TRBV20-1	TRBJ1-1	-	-	TGCAGTGCTAGAGATCGGGCGGGAGCTTTCTTT	CSARDRAGAFF
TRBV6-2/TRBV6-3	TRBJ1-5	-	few	TGTGCCAGCCGGACAGCGTACGGGAACAATCAGCCCCAGCATTTT	CASRTAYGNNQPQHF
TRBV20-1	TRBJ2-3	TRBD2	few	TGCAGTGCTAGTCGGCTAGCGGGGTTCACAGATACGCAGTATTTT	CSASRLAGFTDTQYF
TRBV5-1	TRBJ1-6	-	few	TGCGCCAGCAGCGAACCGGGACGGACTAATTCACCCCTCCACTTT	CASSEPGRTNSPLHF
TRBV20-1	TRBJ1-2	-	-	TGCAGTGCTTCTCCGACAGTTTTTTATGGCTACACCTTC	CSASPTVFYGYTF
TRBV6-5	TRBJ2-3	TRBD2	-	TGTGCCAGCAGTTCCCGCTGGACTAGCGGGGGGGCGACAGATACGCAGTATTTT	CASSSRWTSGGATDTQYF